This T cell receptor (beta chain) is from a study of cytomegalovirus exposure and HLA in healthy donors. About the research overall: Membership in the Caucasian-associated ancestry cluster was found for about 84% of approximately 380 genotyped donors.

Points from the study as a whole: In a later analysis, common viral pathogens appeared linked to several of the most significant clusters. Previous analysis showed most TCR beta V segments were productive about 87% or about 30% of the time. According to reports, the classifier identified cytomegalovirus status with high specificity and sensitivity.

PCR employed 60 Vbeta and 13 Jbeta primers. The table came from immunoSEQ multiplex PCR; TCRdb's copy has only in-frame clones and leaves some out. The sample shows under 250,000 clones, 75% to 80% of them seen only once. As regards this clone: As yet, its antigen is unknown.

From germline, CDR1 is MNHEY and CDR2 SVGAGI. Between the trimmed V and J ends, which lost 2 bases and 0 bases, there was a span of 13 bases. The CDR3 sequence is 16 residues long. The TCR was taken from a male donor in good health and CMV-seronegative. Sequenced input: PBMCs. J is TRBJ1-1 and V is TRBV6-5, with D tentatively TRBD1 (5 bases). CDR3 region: CASSYPGPGLNTEAFF. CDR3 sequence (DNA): TGTGCCAGCAGTTACCCAGGACCAGGGCTGAACACTGAAGCTTTCTTT.